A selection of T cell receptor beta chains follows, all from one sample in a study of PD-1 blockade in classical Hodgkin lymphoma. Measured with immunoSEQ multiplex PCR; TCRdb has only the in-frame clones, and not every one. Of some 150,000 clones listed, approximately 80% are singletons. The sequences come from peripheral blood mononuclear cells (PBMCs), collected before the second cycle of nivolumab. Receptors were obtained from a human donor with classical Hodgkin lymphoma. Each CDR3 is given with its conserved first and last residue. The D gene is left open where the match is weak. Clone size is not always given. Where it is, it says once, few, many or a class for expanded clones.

CDR3 DNA: TGTGCCAGCAGTGAAGATGTGAACACTGAAGCTTTCTTT
CDR3 protein: CASSEDVNTEAFF
J gene: TRBJ1-1
clone size: NA
V gene: TRBV2
D gene: NA

CDR3 DNA: TGTGCCAGCAGCCGGACTTCCAGGGGGGGTCGGGGGTACGAGCAGTACTTC
CDR3 protein: CASSRTSRGGRGYEQYF
J gene: TRBJ2-7
clone size: NA
V gene: TRBV13
D gene: NA

CDR3 DNA: TGTGCCAGCAGCCAATCTCAGGACAGATTCTCTGGAAACACCATATATTTT
CDR3 protein: CASSQSQDRFSGNTIYF
J gene: TRBJ1-3
clone size: NA
V gene: TRBV11-1
D gene: NA

CDR3 DNA: TGCGCCAGCAGCTTTGGCAGGACGACCGGGGAGCTGTTTTTT
CDR3 protein: CASSFGRTTGELFF
J gene: TRBJ2-2
clone size: NA
V gene: TRBV5-1
D gene: NA

CDR3 DNA: TGTGCCAGCAGTCCTGACAGGGGGCGTCTATCTGGGGCCAACGTCCTGACTTTC
CDR3 protein: CASSPDRGRLSGANVLTF
J gene: TRBJ2-6
clone size: NA
V gene: TRBV27
D gene: TRBD1

CDR3 DNA: TGTGCCAGCAGTGTCCACCCCGGGACTAGCGGCTACGAGCAGTACTTC
CDR3 protein: CASSVHPGTSGYEQYF
J gene: TRBJ2-7
clone size: NA
V gene: TRBV6-1
D gene: TRBD2

CDR3 DNA: TGTGCCACCTCTAGCCAGAACACCGGGGAGCTGTTTTTT
CDR3 protein: CATSSQNTGELFF
J gene: TRBJ2-2
clone size: NA
V gene: TRBV7-2
D gene: NA

CDR3 DNA: TGTGCCAGCAGAGGAGGGAGGGAAAACACTGAAGCTTTCTTT
CDR3 protein: CASRGGRENTEAFF
J gene: TRBJ1-1
clone size: NA
V gene: TRBV6-7
D gene: NA

CDR3 DNA: TGTGCCAGCAGCTTAGGGCACAGGGACATGAACACTGAAGCTTTCTTT
CDR3 protein: CASSLGHRDMNTEAFF
J gene: TRBJ1-1
clone size: NA
V gene: TRBV7-9
D gene: NA

CDR3 DNA: TGTGCCAGCAGCCCATTTATGGCTGGCGAGCAGTACTTC
CDR3 protein: CASSPFMAGEQYF
J gene: TRBJ2-7
clone size: few
V gene: TRBV7-9
D gene: NA

CDR3 DNA: TGCGCCAGCGGAGACAGTTCCTACAATGAGCAGTTCTTC
CDR3 protein: CASGDSSYNEQFF
J gene: TRBJ2-1
clone size: NA
V gene: TRBV10-2
D gene: NA

CDR3 DNA: TGTGCCAGCAGCCTCCAACGGCGTTCTAGCACAGATACGCAGTATTTT
CDR3 protein: CASSLQRRSSTDTQYF
J gene: TRBJ2-3
clone size: NA
V gene: TRBV5-8
D gene: NA

CDR3 DNA: TGTGCCAGCAGCTCACGGCATACTGAAGCTTTCTTT
CDR3 protein: CASSSRHTEAFF
J gene: TRBJ1-1
clone size: NA
V gene: TRBV7-9
D gene: NA

CDR3 DNA: TGTGCCACCAGTCTAGGGAGGACTAGCGGCACAGATACGCAGTATTTT
CDR3 protein: CATSLGRTSGTDTQYF
J gene: TRBJ2-3
clone size: NA
V gene: TRBV15
D gene: TRBD2

CDR3 DNA: TGTGCCAGCAGCCATCCGGGGACAGGGAACGGCTCCTACAATGAGCAGTTCTTC
CDR3 protein: CASSHPGTGNGSYNEQFF
J gene: TRBJ2-1
clone size: NA
V gene: TRBV21-1
D gene: NA

CDR3 DNA: TGTGCCAGTAGTATAACTCCGGGTTCAAGACAGCCCCAGCATTTT
CDR3 protein: CASSITPGSRQPQHF
J gene: TRBJ1-5
clone size: NA
V gene: TRBV19
D gene: NA

CDR3 DNA: TGCGCCAGCAGCTTGGTGGCTGGAGGCTTCTATGGCTACACCTTC
CDR3 protein: CASSLVAGGFYGYTF
J gene: TRBJ1-2
clone size: NA
V gene: TRBV5-1
D gene: NA

CDR3 DNA: TGTGCCAGCAGTGAAGCTATACAGGGCTTCGGGGAAAAACTGTTTTTT
CDR3 protein: CASSEAIQGFGEKLFF
J gene: TRBJ1-4
clone size: NA
V gene: TRBV6-1
D gene: NA

CDR3 DNA: TGTGCCAGTCGGTTGGGACAGGGGTTGACCGGGGAGCTGTTTTTT
CDR3 protein: CASRLGQGLTGELFF
J gene: TRBJ2-2
clone size: NA
V gene: TRBV13
D gene: TRBD1

CDR3 DNA: TGTGCCAGCAGTTTCTTCCAGCGGTCCTACGAGCAGTACTTC
CDR3 protein: CASSFFQRSYEQYF
J gene: TRBJ2-7
clone size: once
V gene: TRBV28
D gene: NA

CDR3 DNA: TGCAGCGTCGGACAGGCGGGTGGAAACACCATATATTTT
CDR3 protein: CSVGQAGGNTIYF
J gene: TRBJ1-3
clone size: NA
V gene: TRBV29-1
D gene: TRBD1

CDR3 DNA: TGTGCCAGCAGCTTGGGAGCGGGGGGCTCCTACAATGAGCAGTTCTTC
CDR3 protein: CASSLGAGGSYNEQFF
J gene: TRBJ2-1
clone size: NA
V gene: TRBV5-4
D gene: TRBD2

CDR3 DNA: TGTGCCAGCAGCTTACGAGACAATGAGCAGTTCTTC
CDR3 protein: CASSLRDNEQFF
J gene: TRBJ2-1
clone size: NA
V gene: TRBV7-3
D gene: NA

CDR3 DNA: TGTGCCAGCAGTCAAAGCCCTAGCGGGGCGCCCTACAATGAGCAGTTCTTC
CDR3 protein: CASSQSPSGAPYNEQFF
J gene: TRBJ2-1
clone size: NA
V gene: TRBV27
D gene: TRBD2

CDR3 DNA: TGTGCCATCACTGACGGGACTAGCGGACCCTACGAGCAGTACTTC
CDR3 protein: CAITDGTSGPYEQYF
J gene: TRBJ2-7
clone size: NA
V gene: TRBV10-3
D gene: TRBD2

CDR3 DNA: TGTGCCAGCAGTTTACCTAGCGGGGTCTACAATGAGCAGTTCTTC
CDR3 protein: CASSLPSGVYNEQFF
J gene: TRBJ2-1
clone size: few
V gene: TRBV28
D gene: TRBD2

CDR3 DNA: TGTGCCAGCAGCTTAGCTGGCGGGGGGTTCACAGATACGCAGTATTTT
CDR3 protein: CASSLAGGGFTDTQYF
J gene: TRBJ2-3
clone size: many
V gene: TRBV7-2
D gene: TRBD2

CDR3 DNA: TGTGCCAGCAGTCCCCGTGACGGATACGGGGAGCTGTTTTTT
CDR3 protein: CASSPRDGYGELFF
J gene: TRBJ2-2
clone size: once
V gene: TRBV6-6
D gene: NA

CDR3 DNA: TGTGCCAGCAGTTCCCTTGTTGGTGGCTACACCTTC
CDR3 protein: CASSSLVGGYTF
J gene: TRBJ1-2
clone size: NA
V gene: TRBV6-6
D gene: NA

CDR3 DNA: TGTGCCAGCAGCCCTGGACGGAATTACATGAACACTGAAGCTTTCTTT
CDR3 protein: CASSPGRNYMNTEAFF
J gene: TRBJ1-1
clone size: once
V gene: TRBV5-6
D gene: NA

CDR3 DNA: TGTGCCTGGAGTGTTGAAGGGAATCAGCCCCAGCATTTT
CDR3 protein: CAWSVEGNQPQHF
J gene: TRBJ1-5
clone size: few
V gene: TRBV30
D gene: NA

CDR3 DNA: TGTGCCAGCAGTCAGCTAGCCTTGGGGACAGTCTCCTACGAGCAGTACTTC
CDR3 protein: CASSQLALGTVSYEQYF
J gene: TRBJ2-7
clone size: NA
V gene: TRBV27
D gene: TRBD1

CDR3 DNA: TGTGCTAGTGGCTTCCTATTATCTGGGGCCAACGTCCTGACTTTC
CDR3 protein: CASGFLLSGANVLTF
J gene: TRBJ2-6
clone size: NA
V gene: TRBV12-5
D gene: NA

CDR3 DNA: TGTGCCATCAGTGAGGTAGCAAAAGAGACCCAGTACTTC
CDR3 protein: CAISEVAKETQYF
J gene: TRBJ2-5
clone size: NA
V gene: TRBV10-3
D gene: NA

CDR3 DNA: TGTGCCAGCAGCTTAACGATTTGGGAGACCCAGTACTTC
CDR3 protein: CASSLTIWETQYF
J gene: TRBJ2-5
clone size: NA
V gene: TRBV7-3
D gene: NA